The 21 T cell receptor beta chains listed next were all sequenced from one sample in a study of Tregs in tolerant kidney transplant recipients (dated by TCRdb to between 2018 and 2020). To prepare the library, the immunoSEQ multiplex PCR assay was applied. This immuneACCESS table, as held by TCRdb, lists in-frame sequences with V and J called but not all clones. Of the missing ones, under half trace to an unresolved V gene in checked studies; the others have no known cause. The sample contains fewer than 55,000 clones, approximately 89% of them found a single time. The top ten hold around 16% of the sample. The transplants used related donors with nonmyeloablative bone marrow transplantation, and mixed chimerism in the human trials was transient. Sequenced material: CD8+ T cells from blood (PBMCs), taken 12 months after the transplant. Every receptor here comes from a human patient who received a combined kidney and bone marrow transplant. After a transplant, the graft donor may have provided part of the T cells.

The chain has TRBV29-1 and TRBJ2-1; TRBD2 aligns across 13 bases. The CDR3 contains 16 residues. Germline V lookup: CDR1 SQVTM, CDR2 ANQGSEA. V shed 6 bases, J shed 6 bases, and the junction held 11 bases outside the gene matches. Written as DNA, the CDR3 is TGCAGCGTGGAGGGACTAGCGGGATTCCGGTCCAATGAGCAGTTCTTC. It encodes CSVEGLAGFRSNEQFF.

The chain links TRBV19 to TRBJ1-5; unclear D gene. The CDR3 sequence is 14 residues long. Germline V lookup: CDR1 LNHDA, CDR2 SQIVND (reference sequence). The V gene lost 3 bases and the J gene lost 4 bases, with 10 bases spanning the gap. DNA for the CDR3: TGTGCCAGTAGTATGGGGAGTCGGAATCAGCCCCAGCATTTT. Its translation is CASSMGSRNQPQHF.

The V and J genes are TRBV9 and TRBJ2-5; D might be TRBD1 (7 bases). Per germline, CDR1 SGDLS and CDR2 YYNGEE. V lost 4 bases, J lost 3 bases, and 13 bases lay in between. The length of the CDR3 is 14 residues. CDR3 DNA: TGTGCCAGCAGCCTGGAGGGGGCCGAAGAGACCCAGTACTTC. Protein product: CASSLEGAEETQYF. The variable domain in full, with the rest retrieved from reference TRBV9 and TRBJ2-5, is DSGVTQTPKHLITATGQRVTLRCSPRSGDLSVYWYQQSLDQGLQFLIQYYNGEERAKGNILERFSAQQFPDLHSELNLSSLELGDSALYFCASSLEGAEETQYFGPGTRLLVL.

The chain employs TRBV4-3 and TRBJ2-7, with TRBD2 matching 8 bases. J was trimmed by 2 bases and V by 4 bases; bases with no gene match: 4. The CDR3 is 14 residues long. CDR1 and CDR2 (germline): LGHNA, YSLEER. The CDR3 reads CASSPTAGAYEQYF. As DNA, the CDR3 is TGCGCCAGCAGCCCAACAGCGGGGGCCTACGAGCAGTACTTC.

This clone was seen a few times. The chain uses TRBV19 and TRBJ1-2; D call uncertain. This CDR3 contains 16 residues. Trimming pared 0 bases from V and 3 bases from J, leaving 14 bases between. The germline V gene has CDR1 LNHDA and CDR2 SQIVND (reference sequence). DNA for the CDR3: TGTGCCAGTAGTATAGACGGGATATCGCCCCACTATGGCTACACCTTC. Translation gives CASSIDGISPHYGYTF.

The V and J genes are TRBV6-4 and TRBJ2-3; weak D call: TRBD1 (6 bases). This CDR3 has 15 amino acids. The V end was cut by 2 bases, the J end by 4 bases, with 13 bases between. Germline V gene lookup returns CDR1 MRHNA and CDR2 SNTAGT. CDR3: CASSDVGGASDTQYF. The CDR3 coding sequence is TGTGCCAGCAGTGACGTTGGGGGCGCTTCAGATACGCAGTATTTT.

The rearrangement joins TRBV25-1 to TRBJ2-7; TRBD1 matches at 9 bases. V was pared by 5 bases and J by 5 bases, with 4 bases of the junction left unmatched. CDR1 is MGHDK, CDR2 SYGVNS, per germline. This CDR3 is 13 amino acids long. The CDR3 reads CASSPRDRDEQYF. The CDR3 DNA reads as TGTGCCAGCAGTCCCCGGGACAGGGACGAGCAGTACTTC.

This rearrangement joins TRBV27 to TRBJ2-3; 11 bases align to TRBD2. From germline, CDR1 is MNHEY and CDR2 SMNVEV (reference sequence). The CDR3 runs 16 residues. The V and J ends lost 1 base and 5 bases, in that order; junction bases with no gene match: 5. CDR3 in DNA: TGTGCCAGCAGTTTATTGCTAGCGGGAGGCCGAGATACGCAGTATTTT. As protein: CASSLLLAGGRDTQYF.

This clone was seen just once. V usage is TRBV27 and J usage is TRBJ2-7, with D possibly TRBD1 on 6 matching bases. The CDR3 has 15 amino acids. V was trimmed by 1 base and J by 10 bases, leaving 20 bases between them. Germline V gene data show CDR1 as MNHEY and CDR2 as SMNVEV (reference sequence). This CDR3 reads CASSLLGPLQGSQYF. As DNA, the CDR3 is TGTGCCAGCAGTTTATTAGGCCCCCTACAGGGAAGTCAGTACTTC.

This clone occurred once. V gene TRBV9 combines with J gene TRBJ2-7, with no clear D. Trimming shortened V by 0 bases and J by 4 bases, and 8 bases separated the two germline ends. The CDR3 is made up of 13 amino acids. The V gene's germline CDR1 is SGDLS and CDR2 YYNGEE. The CDR3 DNA reads TGTGCCAGCAGCGTAGATTCACGGTACGAGCAGTACTTC. This translates into CASSVDSRYEQYF.

The genes are TRBV2 and TRBJ1-1; D is perhaps TRBD1 (6 bases). V gave up 3 bases and J gave up 1 base, with 15 bases separating them. Germline-derived CDR1 and CDR2 are SNHLY and FYNNEI. This CDR3 contains 16 residues. The CDR3 nucleotides read TGTGCCAGCAGTGATCGGCACAGGGCAGAGAACACTGAAGCTTTCTTT. Protein product: CASSDRHRAENTEAFF.

The CDR3 DNA reads TGTGCCAGCATGCCAGGGGGCAATCAGCCCCAGCATTTT. Translated: CASMPGGNQPQHF. V gene TRBV28 combines with J gene TRBJ1-5, with a tentative D call TRBD1 (6 bases). The germline gives CDR1 MDHEN, CDR2 SYDVKM. The CDR3 contains 13 residues. V was trimmed by 7 bases and J by 2 bases, leaving 9 bases between them. The full variable domain, with the rest looked up from reference TRBV28 and TRBJ1-5, is DVKVTQSSRYLVKRTGEKVFLECVQDMDHENMFWYRQDPGLGLRLIYFSYDVKMKEKGDIPEGYSVSREKKERFSLILESASTNQTSMYLCASMPGGNQPQHFGDGTRLSIL.

The genes are TRBV5-6 and TRBJ1-2; 11 bases map to TRBD1. The CDR3 runs to 15 residues. Germline V CDR1 and CDR2: SGHDT, YYEEEE. This CDR3 reads CATRDRGTTNYGYTF. The DNA for the CDR3 is TGTGCGACCAGGGACAGGGGGACTACTAACTATGGCTACACCTTC.

This chain links TRBV27 with TRBJ2-3; D might be TRBD2 (5 bases). The CDR3 loop spans 14 amino acids. The germline V and J ends were trimmed by 5 bases and 3 bases, with 12 bases remaining between them. The germline CDR1 and CDR2 sequences are MNHEY and SMNVEV (reference sequence). The CDR3: CASSPLRGTDTQYF. CDR3 bases: TGTGCCAGCAGTCCCTTGAGAGGGACAGATACGCAGTATTTT.

This rearrangement joins TRBV27 to TRBJ1-1; tentatively, D is TRBD1 (5 bases). Germline loops: CDR1 MNHEY, CDR2 SMNVEV (reference sequence). The CDR3 length is 14 residues. The V gene lost 3 bases and the J gene lost 4 bases, with 12 bases spanning the gap. The CDR3 nucleotides are TGTGCCAGCAGTTTTGCAGGGCCCTCCACTGAAGCTTTCTTT. Protein: CASSFAGPSTEAFF.

The rearrangement links TRBV21-1 to TRBJ2-5; no DNA check was done on the table's D call, TRBD2. TRBV21-1 is deemed a pseudogene. The CDR3 spans 17 residues. The CDR3 DNA reads as TGTGCCAGCAGCAAAGATGGTCCCGGGACTAAGCAAGAGACCCAGTACTTC. Protein: CASSKDGPGTKQETQYF.

The V gene is TRBV29-1, the J gene TRBJ2-1; 9 bases align to TRBD1. V shed 6 bases and J 8 bases; nucleotides not matched to a gene: 17. Germline V gene data show CDR1 as SQVTM and CDR2 as ANQGSEA. The CDR3 runs to 16 residues. The CDR3 sequence is CSVPSNGQGRLDEQFF. CDR3 coding DNA: TGCAGCGTCCCTAGTAATGGACAGGGGCGTTTGGATGAGCAGTTCTTC.

This chain connects TRBV29-1 to TRBJ2-5; D not certain. The closer fit of TRBJ2-7 to the DNA end suggests the J call may be wrong. The CDR3 spans 12 residues. CDR1 SQVTM and CDR2 ANQGSEA come from the germline V gene. CDR3 protein: CSVEIVVYEQYF. The CDR3 DNA sequence: TGCAGCGTTGAAATTGTGGTCTACGAGCAGTACTTC.

Only one count was recorded for this clone. The chain has TRBV21-1 and TRBJ1-2; the table's TRBD1 call for D was not verified on the DNA. TRBV21-1 is described as a pseudogene. The CDR3 extends over 17 amino acids. The DNA of the CDR3 is TGTGCCAGCAGCAAAGGATGCAGGGGGCGAAATTACTATGGCTACACCTTC. Protein: CASSKGCRGRNYYGYTF.

The rearrangement links TRBV6-6 to TRBJ2-7; 13 nucleotides line up with TRBD2. The CDR3 sequence is 14 residues long. Germline lookup yields CDR1 MNHNY and CDR2 SVGAGI (reference sequence). The ends lost 6 bases at V and 7 bases at J; junction bases unmatched: 6. The CDR3 region has the DNA TGTGCCAGCAGGGAACTAGCGGGAGGGGGGGAGCAGTACTTC. It yields the protein CASRELAGGGEQYF.

The V and J genes are TRBV4-1 and TRBJ2-7; 11 nucleotides match TRBD2. The ends lost 4 bases at V and 4 bases at J; junction bases unmatched: 6. Germline-derived CDR1 and CDR2 are MGHRA and YSYEKL. The CDR3 is 15 amino acids. CDR3 sequence: CASSPTSGMSYEQYF. Here the CDR3 DNA reads TGCGCCAGCAGCCCGACTAGCGGGATGTCTTACGAGCAGTACTTC.